Shown below are 30 T cell receptor gamma chains from a single sample sequenced in a study of γδ T cells in repeated Plasmodium falciparum infection. TCRdb reprocessed the multiplex PCR reads using CATT. The sample holds 25,000 to 35,000 gamma-chain clones, 1.4% seen once. Gammadelta T cells were flow-sorted from PBMC into Vgamma9/Vdelta2+ and Vdelta2-negative populations for bulk analysis. The material sequenced was gamma-delta T cells from blood. The receptors were gathered from a pool of human donors (malaria-infected and uninfected, not separated).

Note on this clone: The TCRdb record carries a much larger clone's protein, which differs from this DNA's translation at residue 15; a read error is the likely cause, and the protein listed here is the DNA translation. No J gene was named, though the V gene is TRGV9. There are 17 residues in the CDR3. Germline values: CDR1 GITISATS, CDR2 ISYDGTV (reference sequence). CDR3 bases: TGTGCCTTGTGGGAGGCCCCAGTGGAGTTGGGCAAAAAAATCAGGGTATTT. Protein: CALWEAPVELGKKIRVF.

In this sample, this clone turned up a few times. Only one base separates this from a far larger clonotype, so it likely reflects a read error. Distinct nucleotide sequences in the sample also encode this CDR3. The chain is built from TRGV3 and TRGJP2. TCRdb gives no J gene; it was assigned here by matching the DNA to germline. The CDR3 totals 18 residues. CDR1 and CDR2 (germline): VTNTFY, YDVSTARD (reference sequence). For the CDR3, the DNA is TGTGCCACCTGGGACAGGCCGAGAAAACATAGCAGTGATTGGATCAAGACGTTT. As protein: CATWDRPRKHSSDWIKTF.

This clone was seen repeatedly, ten times or more. CDR3 in amino acids: CATWDGLLLKLF. The DNA for the CDR3 is TGTGCCACCTGGGATGGGCTGTTACTGAAACTCTTT. This chain links TRGV4 with TRGJ1 or TRGJ2. The CDR3 sequence is 12 residues long. The germline CDR1 and CDR2 sequences are EGSTGY and YDSYTSSV. J lost 12 bases, V lost 0 bases, and 8 bases had no gene match.

This clone was seen ten or more times. The protein TCRdb gives is from a much larger clone and does not agree with this DNA's translation at residue 14, likely a read error; the protein shown here comes from the DNA. The V gene is listed as TRGV9; no J gene was called. The CDR3 sequence is 16 residues long. In germline, CDR1 is GITISATS, CDR2 ISYDGTV (reference sequence). The chain's CDR3 is CALWEVGWSSDWIETF. The CDR3, as DNA: TGTGCCTTGTGGGAGGTGGGTTGGAGTAGTGATTGGATCGAGACGTTT.

This clone was observed at least ten times. TCRdb shows a much larger clone's protein in place of this DNA's translation, and the two differ at residue 13, likely through a read error; the protein shown is translated from the DNA. This CDR3 is CALWEVVGGSDWVKTF. CDR3 nucleotides: TGTGCCTTGTGGGAGGTGGTTGGGGGTAGTGATTGGGTCAAGACGTTT. This chain connects TRGV9 to TRGJP2. The J gene is not listed in TCRdb, so it was assigned here from a DNA match to germline. CDR3 length: 16 amino acids. Germline V gene data show CDR1 as GITISATS and CDR2 as ISYDGTV (reference sequence).

This clone was seen at least ten times. The chain combines TRGV4 with TRGJ1 or TRGJ2. Germline V gene data show CDR1 as EGSTGY and CDR2 as YDSYTSSV. Trimming removed 0 bases from V and 7 bases from J; junction bases left unmatched: 6. This CDR3 has 13 amino acids. The CDR3 bases are TGTGCCACCTGGGATGGGATACTCTATAAGAAACTCTTT. It encodes CATWDGILYKKLF.

In regard to this clone: A read error is the likely source, as a far larger clone sits one nucleotide away. The same CDR3 also results from other DNA sequences found in this sample. The chain combines TRGV9 with TRGJ1 or TRGJ2. The J gene, missing from TCRdb, was assigned here through DNA to germline matching. Germline V CDR1 and CDR2: GITISATS, ISYDGTV (reference sequence). V shed 4 bases and J 0 bases; nucleotides not matched to a gene: 18. This CDR3 is built from 18 residues. The CDR3 spells CALWEVSQGLSNYYKKLF. As DNA, the CDR3 is TGTGCCTTGTGGGAAGTATCCCAAGGGCTATCGAATTATTATAAGAAACTCTTT.

This clone was detected a few times. TCRdb's entry gives the protein of a much larger clone, which mismatches this DNA's translation at residue 5, likely from a read error; the protein reported here is translated from the DNA. For the CDR3, the DNA is TGTGCCTTGTGGAAGGCCGCCTCAGAGTTGGGCAAAAAAATCAAGGTATTT. This sequence encodes CALWKAASELGKKIKVF. V and J are TRGV9 and TRGJP. No J gene was available from TCRdb, and it was assigned here by a germline match of the DNA. The CDR3 runs 17 residues. CDR1 is GITISATS, CDR2 ISYDGTV, per germline (reference sequence). The ends lost 6 bases at V and 6 bases at J; junction bases unmatched: 11.

This clone was found many times. V gene TRGV4 combines with J gene TRGJP1. Here the J gene was assigned by germline matching of the DNA, as TCRdb has none. The V gene's germline CDR1 is EGSTGY and CDR2 YDSYTSSV. The CDR3 runs to 14 residues. V was clipped by 3 bases and J by 6 bases; unmatched bases: 7. The CDR3 DNA is TGTGCCACCTGGGATCGGCGGCCTGGTTGGTTCAAGATATTT. Protein: CATWDRRPGWFKIF.

A remark on this clone: The protein TCRdb gives is from a much larger clone and does not agree with this DNA's translation at residue 11, likely a read error; the protein shown here comes from the DNA. The J gene was not called, though the V gene is TRGV8. Germline CDR1 VENAVY, CDR2 YDSYNSRV. This CDR3 contains 13 residues. The CDR3 bases are TGTGCCACCTGGCCCAAGAATTATTATAAGGAACTCTTT. It translates to CATWPKNYYKELF.

Details on this clone: It is likely a read error: a sequence one base away is far more abundant. Other DNA sequences from this sample encode an identical CDR3 as well. The chain couples TRGV9 to TRGJP. The J gene, absent from TCRdb, was called here by matching the DNA to germline. The germline CDR1 and CDR2 sequences are GITISATS and ISYDGTV (reference sequence). CDR3 length equals 17 residues. CDR3 coding DNA: TGTGCTTTGTGGGAGGTCCCAACCGAGTTGGGCAAAAAAATCAAGGTATTT. This encodes CALWEVPTELGKKIKVF.

This clone was found many times. This is likely an artifact of a read error, given a far larger clone one base away. This CDR3 is also generated by other DNA sequences in the sample. The chain recombines TRGV2 with TRGJP2. The J gene was missing in TCRdb and was found by matching the end of the DNA to germline. Per the germline V gene, CDR1 is EGSNGY and CDR2 is YDSYNSKV. The CDR3 runs to 15 residues. In DNA form, the CDR3 reads TGTGCCACCTGGGACGGGCCGGGTAGTGACTGGATCAAGACGTTT. Translating gives CATWDGPGSDWIKTF.

This clone was counted only a few times. The protein TCRdb gives is from a much larger clone and does not agree with this DNA's translation at residue 4, likely a read error; the protein shown here comes from the DNA. This chain links TRGV4 with TRGJ1 or TRGJ2. The J gene is not listed in TCRdb, so it was assigned here from a DNA match to germline. The CDR3 is made up of 12 amino acids. Germline V CDR1 and CDR2: EGSTGY, YDSYTSSV. DNA of the CDR3: TGTGCCACCCGGGATGATGATTATAAGAAACTCTTT. Translation: CATRDDDYKKLF.

This clone was picked up many times. TCRdb assigns this DNA the protein of a much larger clone, which departs from its translation at residue 10; this likely reflects a read error, and the protein shown comes from translating the DNA. The chain carries TRGV9 and TRGJ1 or TRGJ2. As TCRdb names no J gene, one was assigned here on the basis of a DNA match to germline. Trimming took 1 base from V and 0 from J; bases not matched to a gene: 15. The CDR3 runs 18 residues. Germline V gives CDR1 GITISATS, CDR2 ISYDGTV (reference sequence). In DNA form, the CDR3 reads TGTGCCTTGTGGGAGGTATCCCAAGGGCCATCGAATTATTATAAGAAACTCTTT. Encoded protein: CALWEVSQGPSNYYKKLF.

On this clone itself: This likely traces to a read error, being one base from a far larger clone. This CDR3 is also generated by other DNA sequences in the sample. The chain carries TRGV8 and TRGJP1. Germline matching of the DNA provided the J gene here, since TCRdb leaves it blank. The CDR3 contains 14 residues. The germline V gene encodes CDR1 VENAVY and CDR2 YDSYNSRV. As DNA, the CDR3 is TGTGCCACCTGGGGCAATACCACCGGTTGGTTCAAGATATTT. Protein sequence: CATWGNTTGWFKIF.

At least ten counts were recorded for this clone. The sample contains more than one DNA sequence encoding this CDR3. This chain connects TRGV9 to TRGJP. V lost 4 bases, J lost 6 bases, and 12 bases stayed unmatched. The CDR3 is 18 amino acids. CDR1 is GITISATS, CDR2 ISYDGTV, per germline (reference sequence). The chain's CDR3 is CALWDPAASELGKKIKVF. The CDR3 DNA sequence: TGTGCCTTGTGGGACCCCGCGGCTTCAGAGTTGGGCAAAAAAATCAAGGTATTT.

This clone was seen at least ten times. This could be a read error, since a much larger clone is one nucleotide away. This sample also contains other DNA sequences that code for the same CDR3. The V gene is TRGV9, the J gene TRGJP. This CDR3 is 18 amino acids long. V shed 0 bases, J shed 7 bases, and the junction held 9 bases outside the gene matches. CDR1 is GITISATS, CDR2 ISYDGTV, per germline (reference sequence). The CDR3 DNA sequence: TGTGCCTTGTGGGAGGTGCCCGCGCAGGAGTTGGGCAAAAAAATCAAGGTATTT. It is translated as CALWEVPAQELGKKIKVF.

This clone was observed many times. A far larger clone is just one base off, so this is likely a read error. Other DNA variants within this sample encode the same CDR3. This rearrangement joins TRGV9 to TRGJ1 or TRGJ2. Germline V gives CDR1 GITISATS, CDR2 ISYDGTV (reference sequence). This CDR3 spans 9 amino acids. Germline trimming cut 9 bases from V and 11 bases from J; bases unmatched to any gene: 7. CDR3 sequence (DNA): TGTGCCTTGGAGCGGGAGAAACTCTTT. Translated, it gives CALEREKLF.

A word on this clone: It differs at one base from a far larger clone, so likely a read error. Other DNA sequences in this specimen translate into the identical CDR3. The chain links TRGV4 to TRGJ1 or TRGJ2. Germline V gene sequence: CDR1 EGSTGY, CDR2 YDSYTSSV. This CDR3 has 13 residues. The CDR3 DNA reads as TGTGCCACCTGGGCCATTAAAGGTTATAAGAAGCTCTTT. The encoded protein is CATWAIKGYKKLF.

Turning to this clone: The protein recorded in TCRdb matches a much larger clone and deviates from this DNA's translation at residue 3, suggesting a read error; the protein here is obtained by translating the DNA. This chain links TRGV9 with TRGJP. Since TCRdb gives no J gene, matching the DNA to germline was used here to assign it. The germline V gene encodes CDR1 GITISATS and CDR2 ISYDGTV (reference sequence). The CDR3 consists of 21 residues. CDR3: CASWEAQPEGRRGLGKKIKVF. For the CDR3, the DNA is TGTGCCTCGTGGGAGGCCCAGCCCGAAGGAAGAAGAGGGTTGGGCAAAAAAATCAAGGTATTT.

This clone was counted ten times or more. For this DNA, TCRdb reports the protein of a much larger clone, which diverges at residue 8, most likely from a read error; the protein presented here is translated directly from the DNA. This chain connects TRGV2 to TRGJ1 or TRGJ2. Germline assignment: CDR1 EGSNGY and CDR2 YDSYNSKV. The CDR3 runs 10 residues. For the CDR3, the DNA is TGTGCCACCTGGGACGTTAAGGAACTCTTT. Translated: CATWDVKELF.

In this sample, this clone turned up a few times. For this DNA, TCRdb reports the protein of a much larger clone, which diverges at residue 9, most likely from a read error; the protein presented here is translated directly from the DNA. The chain links TRGV5 to TRGJ1 or TRGJ2. The J gene, not given by TCRdb, was assigned here from a germline match of the nucleotide sequence. The length of the CDR3 is 14 residues. V lost 3 bases to trimming and J lost 5 bases; unmatched junction nucleotides: 10. Germline-derived CDR1 and CDR2 are VINAFY and YDVSNSKD. The CDR3 loop reads CATWDYSAHYKKLF. In DNA, the CDR3 is TGTGCCACCTGGGACTACAGTGCTCATTATAAGAAACTCTTT.

There are a few counts of this clone. This DNA's translation and the protein TCRdb lists, from a much larger clone, do not match at residue 8, likely due to a read error; the protein shown is translated from the DNA. J is TRGJP and V is TRGV9. Germline matching of the DNA provided the J gene here, since TCRdb leaves it blank. Germline CDR1 GITISATS, CDR2 ISYDGTV (reference sequence). CDR3 length equals 18 residues. V was pared by 0 bases and J by 6 bases, with 8 bases of the junction left unmatched. The CDR3 reads CALWEVHMGELGKKIKVF. CDR3 nucleotides: TGTGCCTTGTGGGAGGTGCACATGGGAGAGTTGGGCAAAAAAATCAAGGTATTT.

This clone was seen a handful of times. This likely traces to a read error, being one base from a far larger clone. The sample carries other DNA sequences with the same CDR3. This chain connects TRGV9 to TRGJ1 or TRGJ2. No J gene was available from TCRdb, and it was assigned here by a germline match of the DNA. The CDR3 extends over 13 amino acids. Germline loops: CDR1 GITISATS, CDR2 ISYDGTV (reference sequence). CDR3 coding DNA: TGCGCCTTGTGGGCTACCAATTATTATAAGAAACTCTTT. Its translation: CALWATNYYKKLF.

As regards this clone: A read error likely explains this, since a far larger clone differs by one base. This sample also contains other DNA sequences that code for the same CDR3. J gene calling gave no result, while the V gene is TRGV9. The germline CDR1 and CDR2 sequences are GITISATS and ISYDGTV (reference sequence). CDR3 length: 12 amino acids. In DNA form, the CDR3 reads TGTGCCTTGTGGGAGGGACATCAGGAGAAACTTTTT. It codes for CALWEGHQEKLF.

Of note for this clone: The protein in TCRdb stems from a much larger clone and differs at residue 6 from this DNA's translation, likely a read error; here the protein is translated from the DNA. The chain couples TRGV2 to TRGJ1 or TRGJ2. No J gene was available from TCRdb, and it was assigned here by a germline match of the DNA. This CDR3 comprises 13 residues. After removal of 2 bases from V and 7 bases from J, the junction contained 8 bases not matched to a gene. Per the germline V gene, CDR1 is EGSNGY and CDR2 is YDSYNSKV. Here the CDR3 reads CATWDEPRYKKLF. CDR3 DNA: TGTGCCACCTGGGACGAGCCGAGGTATAAGAAACTCTTT.

Turning to this clone: TCRdb attributes to this sequence the protein of a much larger clone, which differs from the DNA translation at residue 3; a read error is likely, and the protein displayed is translated from the DNA. The genes are TRGV4 and TRGJ1 or TRGJ2. TCRdb supplies no J gene; here it was assigned by aligning the nucleotide sequence to germline. Looked up from germline, CDR1 is EGSTGY and CDR2 is YDSYTSSV. This CDR3 spans 12 amino acids. As DNA, the CDR3 is TGTGCCCCCTGGGATCCGATAAATAAGAAACTCTTT. This translates into CAPWDPINKKLF.

This clone has a handful of counts. The amino acid sequence in TCRdb belongs to a much larger clone and departs from this DNA's translation at residue 11, likely a sequencing read error; the sequence shown is translated from the DNA. V gene assignment gives TRGV9, but the J gene was left uncalled. Per germline, CDR1 GITISATS and CDR2 ISYDGTV (reference sequence). This CDR3 has 13 residues. Written as DNA, the CDR3 is TGTGCCTTGTGGGAGGTGCACCCCCGTAAGAGACTCTTT. It is translated as CALWEVHPRKRLF.

At least ten counts were recorded for this clone. The protein TCRdb gives is from a much larger clone and does not agree with this DNA's translation at residue 4, likely a read error; the protein shown here comes from the DNA. The chain employs TRGV3 and TRGJ1 or TRGJ2. This CDR3 has 13 residues. Germline V gene data show CDR1 as VTNTFY and CDR2 as YDVSTARD (reference sequence). DNA for the CDR3: TGTGCCACCCGGGACTTCAATTATTATAAGAAACTCTTT. It codes for CATRDFNYYKKLF.

Comment on this clone: TCRdb shows a much larger clone's protein in place of this DNA's translation, and the two differ at residue 11, likely through a read error; the protein shown is translated from the DNA. No call exists for the J gene, whereas the V gene is TRGV9. CDR1 and CDR2 from the germline V gene are GITISATS and ISYDGTV (reference sequence). The CDR3 sequence is 13 residues long. The CDR3 DNA follows: TGTGCCTTGTGGGAGGTGGGAGCCTATAAGGAACTCTTT. Protein: CALWEVGAYKELF.